A single sample gave rise to the 3 T cell receptor beta chains below, sequenced in a study of yellow fever vaccine responses in identical twins. TCRdb reprocessed the RT-PCR reads with MiXCR, giving one entry per CDR3 protein. The sample shows 15,000 to 20,000 distinct CDR3 sequences, about four fifths of them seen only once. The source was T cells from blood (PBMCs), unsorted or a sorted subset (not recorded which), collected before or after yellow fever vaccination (not recorded which). The receptors here all came from a woman aged 18-29 years who received the yellow fever vaccine.

DNA for the CDR3: TGCAGTGCTAGACACTCTGGGGCCAACGTCCTGACTTTC. Amino acids: CSARHSGANVLTF. This chain joins TRBV20-1 and TRBJ2-6; D uncertain. Germline V CDR1 and CDR2: DFQATT, SNEGSKA (reference sequence). This CDR3 has 13 residues. V was pared by 2 bases and J by 0 bases, with 2 bases between.

This chain joins TRBV11-1 and TRBJ2-5; unclear D gene. Between the trimmed V and J ends, which lost 1 base and 1 base, there was a span of 13 bases. The CDR3 totals 16 residues. Looked up from germline, CDR1 is SGHAT and CDR2 is FQDESV (reference sequence). The CDR3, as DNA: TGTGCCAGCAGCTTAGGAGAGAGCCCCTCCCAAGAGACCCAGTACTTC. Translated, it gives CASSLGESPSQETQYF.

In its sample, this clonotype was seen a few times. This chain joins TRBV13 and TRBJ2-7; TRBD1 matches at 12 bases. The V gene's germline CDR1 is PRHDT and CDR2 FYEKMQ (reference sequence). Trimming at V came to 5 bases and at J to 2 bases, leaving 10 bases not matched to a gene. This CDR3 is built from 17 residues. For the CDR3, the DNA is TGTGCCAGCAGCCTCTCTAAGGGACAGGGGGCAACCTACGAGCAGTACTTC. Its translation: CASSLSKGQGATYEQYF.